A selection of T cell receptor beta chains follows, all from one sample in a study of CD8 T cells in Susac syndrome. TCRdb redid the calling of the immunoSEQ multiplex PCR reads with MiXCR, one entry per CDR3 protein. The sample contains around 50,000 distinct CDR3 sequences, nearly 95% of which appear only once. Sequencing input: CD8+ T cells from PBMCs. These receptors all stem from a human donor in good health. Each CDR3 is given with its conserved first and last residue. D genes are given only for firm matches. Clone sizes are given selectively: once, few, many, or a class where the clone is expanded.

>-|-|TRBV29-1|TRBJ1-1
TGCAGCGTTGACGCTGTGGCTGAAGCTTTCTTT
CSVDAVAEAFF
>TRBD1|once|TRBV7-2|TRBJ2-7
TGTGCCAGCAGCTTACCCCCGACAGGGAAATTCTACGAGCAGTACTTC
CASSLPPTGKFYEQYF
>TRBD2|-|TRBV12-3/TRBV12-4|TRBJ2-3
TGTGCCAGCAGTTTCCCGACTAGCGGGAGCACAGATACGCAGTATTTT
CASSFPTSGSTDTQYF
>-|-|TRBV18|TRBJ2-1
TGTGCCAGCTCACGGGGGTACAATGAGCAGTTCTTC
CASSRGYNEQFF
>-|-|TRBV19|TRBJ2-2
TGTGCCAGTAGTAAAGCAAGCGGGGAGCTGTTTTTT
CASSKASGELFF
>-|-|TRBV7-9|TRBJ2-4
TGTGCCAGCAGCTCCAACCGAGCCAAAAACATTCAGTACTTC
CASSSNRAKNIQYF
>-|-|TRBV5-1|TRBJ2-1
TGCGCCAGCAGCTTGGAAGGGCCTCCGTACTCGCAGTTCTTC
CASSLEGPPYSQFF
>TRBD2|-|TRBV9|TRBJ2-7
TGTGCCAGCAGCCCCCGGGATAGCGGGAGAGTCGAGCAGTACTTC
CASSPRDSGRVEQYF
>TRBD2|-|TRBV11-2|TRBJ2-7
TGTGCCAGCAGCCTCCTACCCTCTAGCGGGAGGGCCGCAGAGACCTACGAGCAGTACTTC
CASSLLPSSGRAAETYEQYF
>TRBD2|-|TRBV7-9|TRBJ2-7
TGTGCCAGCAGCAAACTAGCGGGAGGGGACTTTATCGGCGAGCAGTACTTC
CASSKLAGGDFIGEQYF
>TRBD2|-|TRBV7-8|TRBJ2-7
TGTGCCAGCAGCTTCAGATTCGAGCGGGAGAGCGGAATTGACGAGCAGTACTTC
CASSFRFERESGIDEQYF
>TRBD1|-|TRBV5-1|TRBJ2-1
TGCGCCAGCAGCTTGGCCGGGACAGGGGTTCCTGAGCAGTTCTTC
CASSLAGTGVPEQFF
>-|-|TRBV7-6|TRBJ2-1
TGTGCCAGCAGCCCCTTACGGGGGTACAATGAGCAGTTCTTC
CASSPLRGYNEQFF
>-|-|TRBV7-9|TRBJ1-5
TGTGCCAGCAGCTTCGGAGAGAGCAATCAGCCCCAGCATTTT
CASSFGESNQPQHF
>TRBD2|-|TRBV7-9|TRBJ2-1
TGTGCCAGCAGACCCCTAGCGGGAGGGGGAAATGAGCAGTTCTTC
CASRPLAGGGNEQFF
>-|-|TRBV7-8|TRBJ2-7
TGTGCCAGCAGCTTACTTGGACAGTCTCTAGCCTACGAGCAGTACTTC
CASSLLGQSLAYEQYF
>TRBD1|-|TRBV12-3/TRBV12-4|TRBJ1-4
TGTGCCAGCAGAACGGGACAGAGCAATGAAAAACTGTTTTTT
CASRTGQSNEKLFF
>TRBD2|-|TRBV27|TRBJ2-7
TGTGCCAGCAGTATAGATACTAGCGGGAGCTTAAGGGGATACGAGCAGTACTTC
CASSIDTSGSLRGYEQYF
>-|-|TRBV6-1|TRBJ2-2
TGTGCCAGCAGTTTGACCTATTCGAGCACCGGGGAGCTGTTTTTT
CASSLTYSSTGELFF
>-|-|TRBV7-9|TRBJ2-7
TGTGCCAGCAGCTTAGCGCTGGGCATCGTAGAAGAGAACGAGCAGTACTTC
CASSLALGIVEENEQYF
>-|-|TRBV9|TRBJ2-2
TGTGCCAGCAGTGGACTTATCACCGGGGAGCTGTTTTTT
CASSGLITGELFF
>TRBD2|-|TRBV7-8|TRBJ2-1
TGTGCCAGCAGCCAACAACTAGCGGGAACCGTAACCCCTGTTCTGTATGAGCAGTTCTTC
CASSQQLAGTVTPVLYEQFF
>-|-|TRBV14|TRBJ1-2
TGTGCCAGCAGCCAAGATATGGGGGATGGCTACACCTTC
CASSQDMGDGYTF
>TRBD2|-|TRBV13|TRBJ2-1
TGTGCCAGCAGCTCGCTAGCGGGAGGGCCGGGTAATGAGCAGTTCTTC
CASSSLAGGPGNEQFF
>-|-|TRBV5-1|TRBJ1-1
TGCGCCAGCAGCATAACAGGGCTAAGCACTGAAGCTTTCTTT
CASSITGLSTEAFF
>TRBD1|-|TRBV12-3/TRBV12-4|TRBJ1-2
TGTGCCGGCAGTCCTTTACAGGGGAGGGACTATGGCTACACCTTC
CAGSPLQGRDYGYTF
>TRBD1|-|TRBV20-1|TRBJ1-2
TGCAGTGCTAGAGAGCCAGGGGGCGATGGCTATGGCTACACCTTC
CSAREPGGDGYGYTF
>TRBD2|once|TRBV28|TRBJ2-5
TGTGCCATCAGGGAGGGGTGGGAAGAGACCCAGTACTTC
CAIREGWEETQYF
>-|-|TRBV7-9|TRBJ2-3
TGTGCCAGCACCATCATCACAGATACGCAGTATTTT
CASTIITDTQYF
>TRBD1|-|TRBV4-3|TRBJ2-1
TGCGCCAGCAGCCCCGGGACAGGGTCCCACAATGAGCAGTTCTTC
CASSPGTGSHNEQFF
>-|-|TRBV29-1|TRBJ1-1
TGCAGCGTTGTGACCAGGGGTGGTATGAACACTGAAGCTTTCTTT
CSVVTRGGMNTEAFF
>-|-|TRBV7-9|TRBJ2-1
TGTGCCAGCAGCCCATCTCGGGTCAATGAGCAGTTCTTC
CASSPSRVNEQFF
>-|-|TRBV6-2/TRBV6-3|TRBJ2-3
TGTGCCAGCAGCACGACTAGTTATGGAGATACGCAGTATTTT
CASSTTSYGDTQYF
>TRBD2|-|TRBV12-3/TRBV12-4|TRBJ2-3
TGTGCCAGCAGTTTGACTAGCGGGAGGGGTGATACGCAGTATTTT
CASSLTSGRGDTQYF
>TRBD2|-|TRBV9|TRBJ2-3
TGTGCCAGCAGCGAGGGACTAGCGGGAGGGGATACGCAGTATTTT
CASSEGLAGGDTQYF
>-|-|TRBV11-2|TRBJ2-5
TGTGCCAGTCGACCTACAGGGCAAGAGACCCAGTACTTC
CASRPTGQETQYF
>-|-|TRBV19|TRBJ2-7
TGTGCCAGTAGTATGAAGCGGGACACTTTCTACGAGCAGTACTTC
CASSMKRDTFYEQYF
>-|-|TRBV4-1|TRBJ1-1
TGCGCCAGCAGCCCTTTACCGAACACTGAAGCTTTCTTT
CASSPLPNTEAFF
>-|-|TRBV7-9|TRBJ1-1
TGTGCCAGCAGCTTCGATAGGGTAGCTTTCTTT
CASSFDRVAFF
>TRBD2|-|TRBV25-1|TRBJ2-7
TGTGCCAGCAGCGCATTCAGCGGGGGCGATTGGTCCTACGAGCAGTACTTC
CASSAFSGGDWSYEQYF
>-|-|TRBV30|TRBJ2-5
TGTGCCTGGAGTTGGGGGGCCGGAGAGACCCAGTACTTC
CAWSWGAGETQYF
>-|-|TRBV30|TRBJ1-5
TGTGCCTGGAGTCCCGACGTTGGCAATCAGCCCCAGCATTTT
CAWSPDVGNQPQHF
>TRBD1|once|TRBV27|TRBJ2-2
TGTGCCAGCAGTTTGGGGGACAGGGGGCCCCCCGGGGAGCTGTTTTTT
CASSLGDRGPPGELFF
>-|-|TRBV27|TRBJ1-2
TGTGCCAGCAGTTTATTGACAGCCCTCAGAAGTTCTGACTACACCTTC
CASSLLTALRSSDYTF
>-|once|TRBV2|TRBJ1-4
TGTGCCAGCAGTGAAGAGGCCAGTTTAAATGAAAAACTGTTTTTT
CASSEEASLNEKLFF
>TRBD1|-|TRBV6-1|TRBJ2-2
TGTGCCAGCAGCCAGCACAGGGGGCGGGCCGGGGAGCTGTTTTTT
CASSQHRGRAGELFF
>-|-|TRBV15|TRBJ1-4
TGTGCCACCAGCAGAGGAGGATCCGGACACTCGGAAGAAAAACTGTTTTTT
CATSRGGSGHSEEKLFF
>-|-|TRBV9|TRBJ2-2
TGTGCCAGCAGCGTAGCCGGCTCCACCGGGGAGCTGTTTTTT
CASSVAGSTGELFF
>TRBD1|-|TRBV9|TRBJ2-7
TGTGCCAGCAGCGTAGGGACAGGCGGCAATTACGAGCAGTACTTC
CASSVGTGGNYEQYF